The clone carrying this T cell receptor (beta chain) came up many times. Via MiXCR, TCRdb re-called the PCR reads, giving one row per CDR3 protein. The data contain some 16,000 distinct CDR3 sequences, more than 50% of them seen just once; the ten biggest clones take up more than 50%. This entry comes from a study of esophageal squamous cell carcinoma under preoperative chemotherapy. This CDR3 spans 15 amino acids. Germline values: CDR1 WNHNN, CDR2 SYGVQD (reference sequence). The V segment lost 0 bases and the J segment 13 bases; nucleotides outside the gene matches: 10. This sample's time point: before preoperative PTX-NDP chemotherapy.

Collection of the sample occurred from a patient given preoperative chemotherapy. The V call is TRBV10-1, the J call TRBJ2-1, with TRBD2 identical over 9 bases. The source is a human donor with esophageal squamous cell carcinoma. The donor label of this sample is uncertain. CDR3 coding DNA: TGCGCCAGCAGTGAGTCGGCGGGAGGGGCAGAGACCCAGTTCTTC. Its translation: CASSESAGGAETQFF.